Below are 9 T cell receptor beta chains sequenced from a single sample in a study of graft-versus-host responses after intestinal transplantation. These receptors lack a known antigen. Data came from immunoSEQ multiplex PCR; TCRdb stores just in-frame clones and leaves some out. The sample lists 90,000 to 130,000 clones, around 95% occurring once. The sequences come from unstimulated CD8+ T cells sorted from spleen or lymph node cells, collected before intestinal transplant. These receptors were obtained from a human donor who received an intestinal transplant.

The rearrangement joins TRBV6-5 to TRBJ2-1; D call uncertain. The V end lost 5 bases, the J end lost 10 bases, and 18 bases lay between the germline ends. Germline values: CDR1 MNHEY, CDR2 SVGAGI. The CDR3 is made up of 14 amino acids. The CDR3 protein is CASSHARRLHEQFF. The DNA for the CDR3 is TGTGCCAGCAGTCACGCTCGCCGCCTCCACGAGCAGTTCTTC.

With regard to this clone: Other DNA sequences in this sample translate to the same CDR3. V gene TRBV29-1 combines with J gene TRBJ2-1; the match to TRBD2 covers 10 bases. Losses at the gene ends were 1 base for V and 3 bases for J; bases not matched to a gene: 0. Germline V lookup: CDR1 SQVTM, CDR2 ANQGSEA. The CDR3 is 14 amino acids. The CDR3 loop is CSVEGLAGYNEQFF. The DNA for the CDR3 is TGCAGCGTTGAAGGACTAGCGGGCTACAATGAGCAGTTCTTC.

The rearrangement uses TRBV5-4 and TRBJ2-7; a weak D match, TRBD1 (5 bases). Germline V lookup: CDR1 SGHNT, CDR2 YYREEE (reference sequence). With 0 bases removed from V and 0 bases from J, the gap between germline ends came to 7 bases. This CDR3 region has 14 residues. CDR3 in amino acids: CASSLGTLSYEQYF. The CDR3, as DNA: TGTGCCAGCAGCTTGGGGACACTCTCCTACGAGCAGTACTTC.

This clone came up once. V gene TRBV29-1 combines with J gene TRBJ2-1; D may be TRBD2 (7 bases). This CDR3 has 17 amino acids. Trimming pared 7 bases from V and 4 bases from J, leaving 26 bases between. Germline V CDR1 and CDR2: SQVTM, ANQGSEA. The CDR3 sequence is CSAETNHRSGTYNEQFF. CDR3 coding DNA: TGCAGCGCCGAAACTAACCACCGGAGCGGGACATACAATGAGCAGTTCTTC.

This chain joins TRBV5-4 and TRBJ1-3, with D hard to call. Germline CDR1 reads SGHNT; CDR2 reads YYREEE (reference sequence). The ends were cut back, 6 bases at V and 0 bases at J, with 10 bases in the middle. This CDR3 contains 14 residues. In DNA, the CDR3 is TGTGCCAGCAACCCCTGGGGCTCTGGAAACACCATATATTTT. This sequence encodes CASNPWGSGNTIYF.

This clone showed up just once. This chain uses TRBV7-6 with TRBJ2-7; 9 positions match TRBD1. CDR1 SGHVS and CDR2 FNYEAQ come from the germline V gene. The junction had 3 bases not matched to a gene; V was cut back by 0 bases and J by 3 bases. The CDR3 sequence is 15 residues long. CDR3 protein: CASSLAGTGIYEQYF. DNA of the CDR3: TGTGCCAGCAGCTTAGCCGGGACAGGGATCTACGAGCAGTACTTC.

The chain has TRBV29-1 and TRBJ2-7; D unclear. This CDR3 has 13 residues. CDR1 is SQVTM, CDR2 ANQGSEA, per germline. The ends were cut back, 6 bases at V and 2 bases at J, with 14 bases in the middle. CDR3 nucleotide sequence: TGCAGCGTCAAATATACACCAGCCTACGAGCAGTACTTC. This encodes CSVKYTPAYEQYF.

The sample holds a few counts of this clone. CDR3 DNA: TGTGCCAGTAGTATCGCCGTAGAGGGGCCCTACGAGCAGTACTTC. Encoded protein: CASSIAVEGPYEQYF. The chain combines TRBV19 with TRBJ2-7; D may be TRBD1 or TRBD2 (5 bases each). This CDR3 contains 15 residues. Per germline, CDR1 LNHDA and CDR2 SQIVND (reference sequence). The V and J ends lost 3 bases and 2 bases respectively, with 14 bases between them.

This chain joins TRBV13 and TRBJ2-3; TRBD2 agrees at 9 bases. Germline loops: CDR1 PRHDT, CDR2 FYEKMQ (reference sequence). V shed 0 bases and J 6 bases; nucleotides not matched to a gene: 13. This CDR3 is 18 amino acids long. DNA of the CDR3: TGTGCCAGCAGCTTAGGCGGCGTGGGCGGGAGGGAAGCGGATACGCAGTATTTT. Translating gives CASSLGGVGGREADTQYF.